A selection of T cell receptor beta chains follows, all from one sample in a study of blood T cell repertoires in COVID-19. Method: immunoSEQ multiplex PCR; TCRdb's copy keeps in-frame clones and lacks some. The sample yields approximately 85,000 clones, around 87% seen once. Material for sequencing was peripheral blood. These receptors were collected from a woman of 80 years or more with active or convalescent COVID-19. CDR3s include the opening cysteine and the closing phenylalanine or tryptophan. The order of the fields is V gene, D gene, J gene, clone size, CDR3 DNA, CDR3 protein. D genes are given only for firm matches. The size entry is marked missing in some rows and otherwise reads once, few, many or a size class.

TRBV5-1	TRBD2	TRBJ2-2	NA	TGCGCCAGCAGCCCCTTAGCGGGAGTGACCACCGGGGAGCTGTTTTTT	CASSPLAGVTTGELFF
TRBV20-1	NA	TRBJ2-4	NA	TGCAGTGCTCATCACTATAGTATTCAGTACTTC	CSAHHYSIQYF
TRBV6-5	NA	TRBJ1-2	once	TGTGCCAGCGTCGCATGGGACATACCTAACTATGGCTACACCTTC	CASVAWDIPNYGYTF
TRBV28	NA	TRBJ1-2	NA	TGTGCCAGCAGTTTTGTCAGAAACTATGGCTACACCTTC	CASSFVRNYGYTF
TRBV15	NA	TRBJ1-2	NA	TGTGCCACCAGCAGAGATCGCTTAGTAGATGGCTACACCTTC	CATSRDRLVDGYTF
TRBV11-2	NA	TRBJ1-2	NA	TGTGCCAGCAGCTTAGAGGGGGCCTTGTCCTATGGCTACACCTTC	CASSLEGALSYGYTF
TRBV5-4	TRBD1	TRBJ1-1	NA	TGTGCCAGCAGCCCAAGACAGGGGTGGAACACTGAAGCTTTCTTT	CASSPRQGWNTEAFF
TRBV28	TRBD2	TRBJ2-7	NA	TGTGCCAGCAGTGCACCGACTAGCGGCTCCTACGAGCAGTACTTC	CASSAPTSGSYEQYF
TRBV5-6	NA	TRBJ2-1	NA	TGTGCCAGCAGCTTGAAGCGGAGCTCCTACAATGAGCAGTTCTTC	CASSLKRSSYNEQFF
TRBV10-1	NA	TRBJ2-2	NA	TGCGCCAGCAGTCCGACTGCTTCCGATCTTCCCCATACGAACACCGGGGAGCTGTTTTTT	CASSPTASDLPHTNTGELFF
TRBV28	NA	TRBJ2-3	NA	TGTGCCAGCAAACAGGGGGGGGCAGATACGCAGTATTTT	CASKQGGADTQYF
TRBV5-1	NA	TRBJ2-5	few	TGCGCCAGCAGCTTGGTCCTAACTTCTGTGGAGACCCAGTACTTC	CASSLVLTSVETQYF
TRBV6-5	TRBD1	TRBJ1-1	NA	TGTGCCAGCAGTCCCCGGTCAGGGGGGATCACTGAAGCTTTCTTT	CASSPRSGGITEAFF
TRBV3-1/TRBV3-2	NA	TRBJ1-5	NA	TGTGCCAGCAGCCAAGATCGAGGGTTGGGCCAGCCCCAGCATTTT	CASSQDRGLGQPQHF
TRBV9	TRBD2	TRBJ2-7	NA	TGTGCCAGCAGTGTTACTAGCGGGAGGGAGGGCGAGCAGTACTTC	CASSVTSGREGEQYF
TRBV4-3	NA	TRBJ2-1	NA	TGCGCCAGCAGCCAAGTAGGGCGAGGGGAGCAGTTCTTC	CASSQVGRGEQFF
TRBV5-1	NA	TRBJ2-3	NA	TGCGCCAGCAGCTTAGGGGGAGCTAGCACAGATACGCAGTATTTT	CASSLGGASTDTQYF
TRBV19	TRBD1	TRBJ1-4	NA	TGTGCCAGTAGGGACAGGGTGAATGAAAAACTGTTTTTT	CASRDRVNEKLFF
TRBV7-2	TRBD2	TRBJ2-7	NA	TGTGCCAGCAGCTTGGACGGGGGGTCCTACGAGCAGTACTTC	CASSLDGGSYEQYF
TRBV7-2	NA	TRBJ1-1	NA	TGTGCCAGCAGCTCCCCCACGGGGGGCACTGAAGCTTTCTTT	CASSSPTGGTEAFF
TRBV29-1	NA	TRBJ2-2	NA	TGCAGCGTTGCCCCTTCCCGTGGGGAGCTGTTTTTT	CSVAPSRGELFF
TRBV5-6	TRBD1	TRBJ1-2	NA	TGTGCCAGCAGCTTGGCAGGGGGAGGTGGCTACACCTTC	CASSLAGGGGYTF
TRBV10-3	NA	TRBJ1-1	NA	TGTGCCATCAGAGCTCGGGAGGGCGAAGCTTTCTTT	CAIRAREGEAFF
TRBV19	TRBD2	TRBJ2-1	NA	TGTGCCAGTAGTACCCCGCTGGGCGGGAGTTTCGATGAGCAGTTCTTC	CASSTPLGGSFDEQFF
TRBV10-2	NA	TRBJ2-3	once	TGCGCCAGCAGCCGTTCCGAGCGCCGAAGCACAGATACGCAGTATTTT	CASSRSERRSTDTQYF
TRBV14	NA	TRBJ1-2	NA	TGTGCCAGCAGCCAAGGGCACTATGGCTACACCTTC	CASSQGHYGYTF
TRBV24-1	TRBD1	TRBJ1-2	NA	TGTGCCACCAGTGGGACAGGCTATGGCTACACCTTC	CATSGTGYGYTF
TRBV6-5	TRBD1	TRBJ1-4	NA	TGTGCCAGCAGTTACTCAGGGACAGGGAAAGAAAAACTGTTTTTT	CASSYSGTGKEKLFF
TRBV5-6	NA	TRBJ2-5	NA	TGTGCCAGCAGCTTAGACCCCGACGGGTCCAAGGCCCAGTACTTC	CASSLDPDGSKAQYF
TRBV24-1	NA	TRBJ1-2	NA	TGTGCCACCAGTGAGGCAGGTAGTATCTATGGCTACACCTTC	CATSEAGSIYGYTF
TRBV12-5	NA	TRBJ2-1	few	TGTGCTAGTGGCACCCCCCGCGGTGAGCAGTTCTTC	CASGTPRGEQFF
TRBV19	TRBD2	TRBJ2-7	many	TGTGCCAGTAGTATTAGCGGGTTGAGCAACGAGCAGTACTTC	CASSISGLSNEQYF
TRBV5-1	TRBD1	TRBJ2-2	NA	TGCGCCAGCAGCTTGGGGGACAGGGTGAACACCGGGGAGCTGTTTTTT	CASSLGDRVNTGELFF